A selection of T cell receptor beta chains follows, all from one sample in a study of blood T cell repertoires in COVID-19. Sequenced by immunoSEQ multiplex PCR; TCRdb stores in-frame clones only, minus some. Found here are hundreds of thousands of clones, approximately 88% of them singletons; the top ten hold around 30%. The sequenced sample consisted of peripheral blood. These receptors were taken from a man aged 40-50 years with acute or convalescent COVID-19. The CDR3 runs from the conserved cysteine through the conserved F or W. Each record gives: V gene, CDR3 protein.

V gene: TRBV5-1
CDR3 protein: CASSSGDEDPEAFF

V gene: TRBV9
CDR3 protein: CASSSGQHSNQPQHF

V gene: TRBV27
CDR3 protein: CASRQEDYGYTF

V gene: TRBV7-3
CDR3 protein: CASSFSEGTQYF

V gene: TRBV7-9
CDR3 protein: CASRGGSDNQPQHF

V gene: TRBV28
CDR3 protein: CASVNPGSGYEQYF

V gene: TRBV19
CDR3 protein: CASKGTGSQGAQHF

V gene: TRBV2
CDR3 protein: CASNMPSIAGDEQYF

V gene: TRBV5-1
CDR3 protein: CASSSLQGRNTEAFF

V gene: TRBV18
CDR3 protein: CASSPMLEGWNTEAFF

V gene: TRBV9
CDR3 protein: CASSESGREQNEQFF

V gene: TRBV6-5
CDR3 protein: CASTTGALPGNTIYF

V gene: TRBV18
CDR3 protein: CASSPGPGSDTEAFF

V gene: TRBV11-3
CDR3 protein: CASSFSGRATQYF

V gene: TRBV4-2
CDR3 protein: CASSQDFASTNYGYTF

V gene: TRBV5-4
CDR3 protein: CASSRLGTSGNGSSQYF

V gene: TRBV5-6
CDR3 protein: CASSSRPILSGANVLTF

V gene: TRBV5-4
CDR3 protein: CASTKDPAASYNEQFF

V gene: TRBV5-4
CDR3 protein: CASSLDGRTSGYYGYTF

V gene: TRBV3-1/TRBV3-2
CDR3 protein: CASSQPGNYGYTF

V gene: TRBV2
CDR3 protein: CASRQLSPGDEQYF

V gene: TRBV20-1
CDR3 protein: CSAATGAGQYF

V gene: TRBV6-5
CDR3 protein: CASLSGGNTIYF

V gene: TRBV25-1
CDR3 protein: CASRAGGGSNEKLFF

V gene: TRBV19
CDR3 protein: CASGPTPSGANVLTF

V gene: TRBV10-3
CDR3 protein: CATFGTGYDEQYF

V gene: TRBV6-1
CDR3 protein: CASSEDWQAKEQYF

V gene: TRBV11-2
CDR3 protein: CASSLVSSGDGTQYF

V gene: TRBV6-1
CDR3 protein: CASSDSAFYEQYF

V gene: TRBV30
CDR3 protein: CAWSVRASGAQYF

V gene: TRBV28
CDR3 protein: CASSLFRGGQPQHF